These 2 T cell receptor beta chains were sequenced from one sample in a study of shared clonotypes between healthy human individuals. Naive CD8 isolation took CD45RO-negative cells positively selected for CCR7 and excluded terminally differentiated effector memory CD45RA+ cells. Data came from immunoSEQ multiplex PCR; TCRdb stores just in-frame clones and leaves some out. The data show 2 million to 2.5 million clones, 85% to 95% seen once. The sample was naive CD8+ T cells from PBMCs. All receptors come from a man aged 18 to 30 in good health. Some clones in this sample may be carry-over from other donors' samples.

V and J are TRBV7-3 and TRBJ2-7; TRBD1 matches 7 bases. From germline, CDR1 is SGHTA and CDR2 FQGTGA. V was pared by 7 bases and J by 6 bases, with 9 bases of the junction left unmatched. The CDR3 totals 13 residues. The CDR3 spells CASIRQGPGEQYF. CDR3 bases: TGTGCCAGCATCCGACAGGGCCCCGGCGAGCAGTACTTC.

V and J are TRBV7-2 and TRBJ2-1; perhaps TRBD2 as D (6 bases). Germline values: CDR1 SGHTA, CDR2 FQGNSA. Trimming took 6 bases from V and 14 from J, leaving 26 bases between them. This CDR3 has 15 amino acids. CDR3 sequence reads: CASRSSSAHTTGKFF. The CDR3 DNA reads TGTGCCAGCAGGTCCTCTAGCGCCCATACCACGGGGAAGTTCTTC.